This entry features one T cell receptor (beta chain) sequence. TCRdb's copy holds only in-frame clones and misses some; the assay was immunoSEQ multiplex PCR. The sample lists roughly 180,000 clones; 75% to 90% were seen once. These data are taken from a study of blood T cell repertoires in COVID-19. The germline V and J ends were trimmed by 4 bases and 5 bases, with 11 bases remaining between them. The CDR3 extends over 13 amino acids. Per the germline V gene, CDR1 is SEHNR and CDR2 is FQNEAQ (reference sequence). The clonotype originates from a woman younger than 45 who had recovered from COVID-19. Sequencing was performed on PBMCs or T cells enriched from blood (not recorded which). J is TRBJ2-5 and V is TRBV7-9; D perhaps matches TRBD1 (6 bases). The CDR3 sequence is CASSSTGTETQYF. The CDR3 bases are TGTGCCAGCAGCTCCACAGGGACGGAGACCCAGTACTTC.